Sequencing of this T cell receptor beta chain was carried out in a study of pediatric ulcerative colitis. The assay was run at survey level. Data came from immunoSEQ multiplex PCR; TCRdb stores just in-frame clones and leaves some out. This repertoire shows tens of thousands of clones, more than 60% found once; its top ten account for under 6.5%. Germline assignment: CDR1 MGHRA and CDR2 YSYEKL. J lost 3 bases, V lost 5 bases, and 10 bases had no gene match. CDR3 length: 16 amino acids. The sequence came from a boy aged 5-17 years with moderate ulcerative colitis. The sample consisted of blood. This rearrangement joins TRBV4-1 to TRBJ2-5; 9 bases align to TRBD2. The DNA for the CDR3 is TGCGCCAGCAGCTCCACCGGTGCTAGCGGGGAAGAGACCCAGTACTTC. It codes for CASSSTGASGEETQYF.